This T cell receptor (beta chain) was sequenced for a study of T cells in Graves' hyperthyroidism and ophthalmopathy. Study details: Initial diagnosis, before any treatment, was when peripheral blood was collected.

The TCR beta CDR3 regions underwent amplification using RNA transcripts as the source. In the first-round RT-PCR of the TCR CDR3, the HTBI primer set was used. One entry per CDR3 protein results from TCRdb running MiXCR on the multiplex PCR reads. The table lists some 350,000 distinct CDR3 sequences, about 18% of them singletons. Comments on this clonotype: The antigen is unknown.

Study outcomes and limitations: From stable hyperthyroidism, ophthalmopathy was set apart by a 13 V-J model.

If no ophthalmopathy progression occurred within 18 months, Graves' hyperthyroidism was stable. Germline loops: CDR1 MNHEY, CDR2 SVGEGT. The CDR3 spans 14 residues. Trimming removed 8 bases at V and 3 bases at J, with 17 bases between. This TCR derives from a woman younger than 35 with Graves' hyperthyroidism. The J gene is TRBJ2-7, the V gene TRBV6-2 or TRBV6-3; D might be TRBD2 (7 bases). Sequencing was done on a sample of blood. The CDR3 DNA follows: TGTGCCAGCTCCGAATCCGGGGGGCTCTACGAGCAGTACTTC. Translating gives CASSESGGLYEQYF.